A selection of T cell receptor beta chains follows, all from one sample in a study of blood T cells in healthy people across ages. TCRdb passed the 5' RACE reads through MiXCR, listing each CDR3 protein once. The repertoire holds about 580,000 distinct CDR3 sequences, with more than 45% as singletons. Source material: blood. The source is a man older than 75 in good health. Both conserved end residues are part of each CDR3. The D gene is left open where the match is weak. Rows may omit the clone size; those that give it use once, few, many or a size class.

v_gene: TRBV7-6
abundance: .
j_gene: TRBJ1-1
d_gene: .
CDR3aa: CASSLAAGIAEAFF
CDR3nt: TGTGCCAGCAGCTTAGCGGCGGGGATAGCTGAAGCTTTCTTT

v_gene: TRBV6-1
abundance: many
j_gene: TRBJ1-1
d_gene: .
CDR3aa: CASSASPRQQNTEAFF
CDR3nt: TGTGCCAGCAGTGCCTCACCGAGGCAGCAGAACACTGAAGCTTTCTTT

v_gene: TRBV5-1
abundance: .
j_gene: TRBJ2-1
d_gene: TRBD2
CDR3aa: CASSLESSGQPKQFF
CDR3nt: TGCGCCAGCAGCTTGGAATCTAGCGGGCAACCTAAGCAGTTCTTC

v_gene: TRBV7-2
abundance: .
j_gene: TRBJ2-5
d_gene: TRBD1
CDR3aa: CASSPGDRVGKTQYF
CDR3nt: TGTGCCAGCAGCCCGGGGGACAGGGTAGGAAAGACCCAGTACTTC

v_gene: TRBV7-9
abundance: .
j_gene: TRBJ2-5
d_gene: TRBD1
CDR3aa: CASSLGTGGKTQYF
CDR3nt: TGTGCCAGCAGCTTAGGGACAGGGGGAAAGACCCAGTACTTC

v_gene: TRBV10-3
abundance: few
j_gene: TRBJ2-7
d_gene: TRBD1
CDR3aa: CAISGQGMSYEQYF
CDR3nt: TGTGCCATCAGCGGACAGGGTATGTCCTACGAGCAGTACTTC

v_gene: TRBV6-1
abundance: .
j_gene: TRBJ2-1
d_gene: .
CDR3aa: CASSEGFRAGEQFF
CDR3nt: TGTGCCAGCAGTGAAGGTTTCAGGGCCGGAGAGCAGTTCTTT

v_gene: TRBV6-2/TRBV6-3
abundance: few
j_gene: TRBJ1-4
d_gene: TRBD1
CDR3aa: CASSPTPRGRGREKLFF
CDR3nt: TGTGCCAGCAGCCCAACCCCGAGGGGCAGGGGGCGTGAAAAACTGTTTTTT

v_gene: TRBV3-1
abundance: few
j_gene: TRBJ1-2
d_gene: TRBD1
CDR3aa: CASSQGDSYGYTF
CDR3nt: TGTGCCAGCAGCCAAGGGGACAGCTATGGCTACACCTTC

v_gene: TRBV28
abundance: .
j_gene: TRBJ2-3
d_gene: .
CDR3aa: CASSLMGPATDTQYF
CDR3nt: TGTGCCAGCAGTTTAATGGGACCGGCCACAGATACGCAGTATTTT

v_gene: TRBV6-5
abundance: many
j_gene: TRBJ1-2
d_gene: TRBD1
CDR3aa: CASSYLGTGGRGYTF
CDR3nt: TGTGCCAGCAGTTACCTCGGGACAGGGGGCCGGGGCTACACCTTC

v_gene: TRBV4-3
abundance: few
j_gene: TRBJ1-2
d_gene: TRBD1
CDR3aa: CASSQDLETGGFASYGYTF
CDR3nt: TGCGCCAGCAGCCAAGATCTGGAGACAGGGGGTTTCGCGTCCTATGGCTACACCTTC